These 13 T cell receptor beta chains were all obtained from the same sample, sequenced in a study of T cells in Graves' hyperthyroidism and ophthalmopathy. The CDR3 regions of TCR beta were amplified from RNA transcripts. An initial round of RT-PCR targeting the TCR CDR3 relied on the HTBI primer set. TCRdb independently ran MiXCR on the multiplex PCR reads; one entry per CDR3 protein. The sample lists over 500,000 distinct CDR3 sequences; around 50% were seen once. The material sequenced was peripheral blood or thyroid tissue (not recorded which). The receptors originated from an adult woman with Graves' disease, either hyperthyroidism or ophthalmopathy (not recorded which).

This clonotype was detected a few times. The V and J genes are TRBV12-3 or TRBV12-4 and TRBJ1-2; D unresolved. This CDR3 is built from 14 residues. The V end lost 6 bases, the J end lost 6 bases, and 17 bases lay between the germline ends. DNA of the CDR3: TGTGCCAGCAGCTCCCAGACTCTTTGGAATGGCTACACCTTC. Translation gives CASSSQTLWNGYTF.

This clonotype was recorded at least ten times. The gene calls are TRBV3-1 and TRBJ1-5; D not resolved. Germline CDR1 LGHDT, CDR2 YNNKEL (reference sequence). Trimming took 1 base from V and 7 from J, leaving 5 bases between them. The CDR3 extends over 12 amino acids. The CDR3: CASSQGRQPQHF. The CDR3 DNA is TGTGCCAGCAGCCAAGGTCGGCAGCCCCAGCATTTT.

In regard to this clonotype: A junction boundary mismatches the germline segment, possibly from a read error. The V call is TRBV10-3, the J call TRBJ2-6, with TRBD1 identical over 8 bases. This CDR3 has 13 amino acids. Germline V gene data show CDR1 as ENHRY and CDR2 as SYGVKD. The CDR3 bases are TGTGCCATCAGTTTGACAGGGGCCAACGTCCCGACTTTC. Its protein product is CAISLTGANVPTF.

This clonotype was seen only a few times. This sequence joins TRBV25-1 and TRBJ2-5; TRBD1 is a possible D gene (6 bases). This CDR3 has 14 residues. V dropped 6 bases and J dropped 5 bases, with 16 bases sitting between them. From germline, CDR1 is MGHDK and CDR2 SYGVNS. Here the CDR3 reads CASRRTAEGETQYF. CDR3 nucleotides: TGTGCCAGCAGGAGGACAGCAGAGGGGGAGACCCAGTACTTC.

This clonotype was observed a few times. V usage is TRBV19 and J usage is TRBJ2-5; D tentatively reads TRBD1 or TRBD2 (5 bases each). Trimming took off 2 bases at V and 8 bases at J, with 6 bases between the two ends. Germline values: CDR1 LNHDA, CDR2 SQIVND (reference sequence). The CDR3 runs 11 residues. The CDR3, as DNA: TGTGCCAGTAGTATACGGGACACCCAGTACTTC. It encodes CASSIRDTQYF.

This sequence joins TRBV25-1 and TRBJ1-2, with D hard to call. This CDR3 region has 11 residues. The V end lost 8 bases, the J end lost 4 bases, and 8 bases lay between the germline ends. Germline CDR1 reads MGHDK; CDR2 reads SYGVNS. The CDR3 DNA reads as TGTGCCAGCGGATCCAGCTATGGCTACACCTTC. Translated, it gives CASGSSYGYTF.

This clonotype was detected only once. This chain joins TRBV2 and TRBJ2-7, with 10 nucleotides matching TRBD1. The CDR3 covers 12 residues. The germline CDR1 and CDR2 sequences are SNHLY and FYNNEI. With 11 bases clipped from V and 5 bases from J, the junction kept 6 bases outside the gene matches. CDR3 DNA sequence: TGTGCCGGCCGGGACAGGGGCAACGAGCAGTACTTC. Its protein is CAGRDRGNEQYF.

This clonotype was counted between two and nine times. V and J are TRBV29-1 and TRBJ1-2; 11 positions agree with TRBD1. V lost 8 bases, J lost 4 bases, and 15 bases stayed unmatched. Per germline, CDR1 SQVTM and CDR2 ANQGSEA. This CDR3 has 16 amino acids. For the CDR3, the DNA is TGCAGCAGTGACGGGACAGGGGGTCGCCGCGGCTATGGCTACACCTTC. Translation gives CSSDGTGGRRGYGYTF.

The chain joins TRBV9 to TRBJ2-7; perhaps D is TRBD1 or TRBD2 (5 bases each). The CDR3 spans 15 residues. V shed 2 bases and J shed 0 bases, with 12 bases lying between them. Germline CDR1 is SGDLS and CDR2 is YYNGEE. CDR3 protein: CASSVRGESSYEQYF. The CDR3 DNA is TGTGCCAGCAGCGTTCGAGGGGAAAGCTCCTACGAGCAGTACTTC. The full variable domain, its missing parts supplied by reference TRBV9 and TRBJ2-7, is DSGVTQTPKHLITATGQRVTLRCSPRSGDLSVYWYQQSLDQGLQFLIQYYNGEERAKGNILERFSAQQFPDLHSELNLSSLELGDSALYFCASSVRGESSYEQYFGPGTRLTVT.

In the case of this clonotype: A much larger clone differs from this one at a single base, so this may be a read error. The genes are TRBV11-2 and TRBJ2-7; 10 positions match TRBD2. Germline V lookup: CDR1 SGHAT, CDR2 FQNNGV. The length of the CDR3 is 13 residues. The CDR3 spells CASSLLIAGGPVF. The CDR3 nucleotides are TGTGCCAGCAGCCTCTTGATAGCGGGAGGTCCCGTCTTC.

The chain has TRBV9 and TRBJ2-7, with D possibly TRBD2 on 5 matching bases. Germline lookup yields CDR1 SGDLS and CDR2 YYNGEE. With 4 bases removed from V and 5 bases from J, the gap between germline ends came to 13 bases. CDR3 length: 13 residues. The CDR3 region is CASSQVVEDEQYF. CDR3 coding DNA: TGTGCCAGCAGCCAAGTGGTGGAGGACGAGCAGTACTTC. Combining the CDR3 with reference TRBV9 and TRBJ2-7 gives the whole variable domain DSGVTQTPKHLITATGQRVTLRCSPRSGDLSVYWYQQSLDQGLQFLIQYYNGEERAKGNILERFSAQQFPDLHSELNLSSLELGDSALYFCASSQVVEDEQYFGPGTRLTVT.

This clonotype was picked up one time. V is TRBV10-3 and J is TRBJ1-5; TRBD1 matches at 9 bases. J lost 6 bases, V lost 6 bases, and 3 bases had no gene match. CDR3 length: 13 amino acids. The germline V gene has CDR1 ENHRY and CDR2 SYGVKD. CDR3 protein: CAIRGQGRQPQHF. DNA for the CDR3: TGTGCCATCAGGGGACAGGGCCGTCAGCCCCAGCATTTT.

This clonotype was counted many times. In DNA, the CDR3 is TGCGCCAGCAGCTTGGCCCCGGTCCTGGGGACTGAAGCTTTCTTT. Its translation is CASSLAPVLGTEAFF. The J gene is TRBJ1-1, the V gene TRBV5-1; D not certain. The germline V gene encodes CDR1 SGHRS and CDR2 YFSETQ. The V end lost 0 bases, the J end lost 5 bases, and 14 bases lay between the germline ends. The CDR3 has 15 residues.